This T cell receptor (beta chain) was profiled in a study of T cells in Graves' hyperthyroidism and ophthalmopathy. Overall study findings and caveats: Clonotypes that were expanded in thyroid above 0.001 mostly appeared in blood too.

RNA transcripts served as the template for amplifying TCR beta CDR3 regions. A first-round RT-PCR of the TCR CDR3 used the HTBI primer set. MiXCR, applied by TCRdb to the multiplex PCR reads, yields one record per CDR3 protein. The table records under 750,000 distinct CDR3 sequences, roughly 20% of them present only once. Germline V gene sequence: CDR1 SQVTM, CDR2 ANQGSEA. Trimming shortened V by 4 bases and J by 5 bases, and 14 bases separated the two germline ends. The CDR3 loop spans 14 amino acids. This clonotype appeared a few times. Its antigen remains unidentified. Recently diagnosed hyperthyroidism of less than 2 months' duration affected patients aged 18 to 65. The blood sample was taken at first hyperthyroidism diagnosis, before any ophthalmopathy symptoms.

The source of this sequence is a woman aged 50 to 65 with Graves' hyperthyroidism that later progressed to Graves' ophthalmopathy. V and J are TRBV29-1 and TRBJ1-4; TRBD1 is a possible D gene (6 bases). What was sequenced was blood. DNA of the CDR3: TGCAGCGTTGCCACAGGGCCCAAGAATGAAAAACTGTTTTTT. As protein: CSVATGPKNEKLFF.